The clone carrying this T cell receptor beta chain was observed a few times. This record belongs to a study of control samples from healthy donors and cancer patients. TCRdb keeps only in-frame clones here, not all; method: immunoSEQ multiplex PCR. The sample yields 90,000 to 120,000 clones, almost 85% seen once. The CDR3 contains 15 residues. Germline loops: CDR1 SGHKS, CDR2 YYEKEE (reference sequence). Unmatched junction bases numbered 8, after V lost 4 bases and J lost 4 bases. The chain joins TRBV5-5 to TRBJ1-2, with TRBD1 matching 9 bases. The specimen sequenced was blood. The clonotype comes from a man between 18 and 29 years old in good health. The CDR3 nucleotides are TGTGCCAGCAGCCTCGGACAGGGGAGCGGCTATGGCTACACCTTC. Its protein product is CASSLGQGSGYGYTF.